One TCR beta chain is described in this entry. Its antigen is still unknown. This CDR3 region has 16 residues. The J segment lost 1 base and the V segment lost 0 bases, leaving 7 bases of the junction unmatched. Germline V gives CDR1 DFQATT, CDR2 SNEGSKA (reference sequence). The sorting of naive CD8 T cells used the CD8+CD4-CCR7+CD45RA+ phenotype. This specimen belongs to a study of molecular identifiers for immune sequencing clone quantification. Points from the study as a whole: Among 800,000 to 1,000,000 naive cells, spiked Jurkat TCR RNA from a single cell was reportedly detectable.

Each CDR3 protein is one row after TCRdb ran MiXCR on the PCR reads. The sample yields about 510,000 distinct CDR3 sequences, 25% seen once. This rearrangement joins TRBV20-1 to TRBJ2-7, with 9 bases fitting TRBD2. The material sequenced was naive CD8+ T cells from blood, with Jurkat cell RNA spiked in. Subset meaning: FACS-sorted CD8+CD4-CCR7+CD45RA+ naive T cells. The sequence derives from a human donor in good health. Some libraries in this study had Jurkat cell RNA spiked in. DNA for the CDR3: TGCAGTGCTAGAGATCGTAGCGGGAGCCTTTCCTACGAGCAGTACTTC. Translating gives CSARDRSGSLSYEQYF.